This T cell receptor (beta chain) was captured in a study of cytomegalovirus exposure and HLA in healthy donors. Assay used: immunoSEQ multiplex PCR; TCRdb lists only in-frame clones, some missing. Here the sample spans just over 65,000 clones, approximately 97% being singletons. This clone was detected only once. The antigen remains undetermined. V lost 4 bases and J lost 0; bases outside the gene matches: 3. Germline CDR1 and CDR2: LNHDA and SQIVND (reference sequence). CDR3 size: 15 residues. Study-wide results and caveats: TCR beta chains numbering under 200 were designated cytomegalovirus-associated.

This TCR was recovered from a woman between 18 and 29 years old in good health and CMV-seropositive. The chain uses TRBV19 and TRBJ2-4; 7 bases fit TRBD1. The sample consisted of PBMCs. The CDR3 DNA reads as TGTGCCAGTAGTACCGGGACAGTAGCCAAAAACATTCAGTACTTC. Protein: CASSTGTVAKNIQYF.